The subject of this entry is one TCR beta chain. Only in-frame clones appear in the TCRdb table, and some are missing; sequencing was by immunoSEQ multiplex PCR. Of fewer than 600,000 clones detected, roughly 89% appear once; the ten largest clones hold approximately 0.9%. The sample comes from a study of blood T cell repertoires in COVID-19. V was shortened by 5 bases and J by 3 bases, with 13 bases between the two germline ends. There are 15 residues in the CDR3. The germline V gene encodes CDR1 SNHLY and CDR2 FYNNEI. The chain recombines TRBV2 with TRBJ2-2; possible D gene TRBD2, 5 bases. Sequencing was carried out using peripheral blood. The receptor's source is a man aged 18 to 35 with COVID-19, enrolled during active disease. The CDR3: CASSLRVGDTGELFF. CDR3 sequence (DNA): TGTGCCAGCAGTCTACGGGTGGGAGACACCGGGGAGCTGTTTTTT.